This entry describes one T cell receptor beta chain. The V end was cut by 8 bases, the J end by 2 bases, with 11 bases between. CDR3 length: 13 residues. Per the germline V gene, CDR1 is MNHEY and CDR2 is SMNVEV (reference sequence). The data were obtained in a study of T cell changes during pregnancy in multiple sclerosis. The table came from immunoSEQ multiplex PCR; TCRdb's copy has only in-frame clones and leaves some out. The table includes under 65,000 clones, around 93% detected once. This TCR came from a female donor with multiple sclerosis, enrolled in a pregnancy study. The chain joins TRBV27 to TRBJ2-3; tentative D call: TRBD2 (6 bases). Sequencing used CD8+ T cells from peripheral blood mononuclear cells, obtained in the second trimester of pregnancy. CDR3 loop: CASSRGLTDTQYF. In DNA form, the CDR3 reads TGTGCCAGCTCCCGGGGACTCACAGATACGCAGTATTTT.